These T cell receptor beta chains were read from a single sample in a study of shared clonotypes between healthy human individuals. The protocol was immunoSEQ multiplex PCR, while the TCRdb copy is restricted to in-frame clones and leaves out a portion. Of 900,000 to 1,200,000 clones listed, around 82% are singletons. Sample: memory CD4+ T cells from PBMCs. The receptors originated from a man in his late teens or twenties in good health. Some clones in this sample may be carry-over from other donors' samples. Both conserved end residues are part of each CDR3. A D gene is named only where the DNA matches it firmly. Clone size is shown for a subset of rows, as once, few, many or a class of expanded clone.

j_call cdr3_length v_call d_call clone_size cdr3_nt cdr3_aa
TRBJ1-5 15 TRBV30 . . TGTGCCTGGAGTGTCCCCAGGGGAAACAATCAGCCCCAGCATTTT CAWSVPRGNNQPQHF
TRBJ2-7 17 TRBV10-3 . . TGTGCCATCAGTGAGAGTTGGTCCCCCGGACAGCCCTACGAGCAGTACTTC CAISESWSPGQPYEQYF
TRBJ1-2 13 TRBV10-3 . . TGTGCCATCAGTGAGTCGGTCGGGGATGGCTACACCTTC CAISESVGDGYTF
TRBJ1-1 15 TRBV28 . once TGTGCCAGCAGTTTAGCGCGCAGGGGGAACACTGAAGCTTTCTTT CASSLARRGNTEAFF
TRBJ2-3 15 TRBV29-1 . . TGCAGCGTTGGGCGGGTGGCTCAACATCCGGATACGCAGTATTTT CSVGRVAQHPDTQYF
TRBJ2-4 15 TRBV10-3 . . TGTGCCATCAGTGAGTCGCGGAGTTCATCATCCATTCAGTACTTC CAISESRSSSSIQYF
TRBJ1-2 14 TRBV6-6 TRBD1 few TGTGCCAGCAGACCGGGACAGGGTAGCTATGGCTACACCTTC CASRPGQGSYGYTF
TRBJ2-7 15 TRBV11-2 . . TGTGCCAGCAGCCTCTCCAGGGACGGAATACGTGAGCAGTACTTC CASSLSRDGIREQYF
TRBJ2-1 14 TRBV5-1 . . TGCGCCAGCAGCTATTCGACGGGATACAATGAGCAGTTCTTC CASSYSTGYNEQFF
TRBJ2-7 12 TRBV2 . many TGTGCCAGCAGGGACAGAGCCTACGAGCAGTACTTC CASRDRAYEQYF
TRBJ2-7 15 TRBV28 . . TGTGCCAGCAGTTCGACCGGGACTCAGGGTTACGAGCAGTACTTC CASSSTGTQGYEQYF
TRBJ2-7 14 TRBV15 TRBD2 many TGTGCCACCAGATCGGGACTAGCGGGCTACGAGCAGTACTTC CATRSGLAGYEQYF
TRBJ2-1 16 TRBV27 TRBD2 . TGTGCCAGCGCCATAGGGACTAGCGGGGTTTACAATGAGCAGTTCTTC CASAIGTSGVYNEQFF
TRBJ2-3 14 TRBV7-2 . . TGTGCCAGCAGCTTGTTCAAAAGCACAGATACGCAGTATTTT CASSLFKSTDTQYF
TRBJ1-1 15 TRBV6-6 . . TGTGCCAGCAGTTACTCGTTAGGGTTGGACACTGAAGCTTTCTTT CASSYSLGLDTEAFF
TRBJ2-5 13 TRBV7-9 . . TGTGCCAGCAGCACGACAGATTCCCTTCCGGGTTACTTC CASSTTDSLPGYF
TRBJ1-1 16 TRBV4-2 . once TGTGCCAGCAGCCAAGCGGGGGCCGGACGGAACACTGAAGCTTTCTTT CASSQAGAGRNTEAFF
TRBJ1-4 16 TRBV18 . . TGTGCCAGCTCGCTCGCCTTTTTGACCCTGGCGGAAAAACTGTTTTTT CASSLAFLTLAEKLFF
TRBJ2-3 14 TRBV7-2 . once TGTGCCAGCGGATTTACAGGGCGCACAGATACGCAGTATTTT CASGFTGRTDTQYF
TRBJ2-5 16 TRBV5-1 TRBD1 . TGCGCCAGCAGCGCTTACTCGGGACAGGGCGGGGAGACCCAGTACTTC CASSAYSGQGGETQYF
TRBJ1-1 15 TRBV7-8 . . TGTGCCAGCAGCCCTCGTACAGGGATCAACACTGAAGCTTTCTTT CASSPRTGINTEAFF
TRBJ2-3 15 TRBV25-1 . . TGTGCCAGCAGTGCTCTGTCAGCATGGACAGATACGCAGTATTTT CASSALSAWTDTQYF
TRBJ1-1 13 TRBV4-2 . . TGTGCCAGCAGCCAAGACCTGGTTGGCGGAGCTTTCTTT CASSQDLVGGAFF
TRBJ2-7 15 TRBV7-9 TRBD1 . TGTGCCAGCAGCCCGCGGACAGGGGGTTTGGGCGAGCAGTACTTC CASSPRTGGLGEQYF